A single sample gave rise to the 5 T cell receptor beta chains below, sequenced in a study of spatial heterogeneity in lung cancer (dated by TCRdb to about 2019). Beyond this particular receptor, the publication reports: The tumor nonsynonymous mutation count correlated with the number of expanded intratumoral alpha and beta TCRs.

Read against the paper, the sample's time point label means: sample taken at primary tumor resection. These receptors are not linked to any known antigen. Library generation was performed with 5' RACE. Sequenced on a NextSeq 500. TCRdb itself trimmed the public reads at Q25 with fastp, ran MiXCR and retained productive beta chains. When rows share a CDR3 protein, they turn into one entry using the most common DNA and genes. This sample lists roughly 3,100 distinct CDR3 sequences; 8% to 10% were detected once. The ten largest clones add up to around a third of the sample. The source was lung tumor tissue, collected at surgery. Every receptor here comes from a male donor with early-stage non-small cell lung cancer.

This clonotype ranks as large. This chain uses TRBV12-3 or TRBV12-4 with TRBJ1-1; 7 bases are a match to TRBD1. CDR3 size: 17 residues. Trimming took 3 bases from V and 1 from J; bases not matched to a gene: 11. The CDR3 DNA reads TGTGCCAGCAGTTTTACTCAGTTCGGGACAGCGAACACTGAAGCTTTCTTT. Translating it yields CASSFTQFGTANTEAFF.

In its sample, this clonotype is medium-sized. The gene calls are TRBV5-1 and TRBJ1-1; D is uncertain. In germline, CDR1 is SGHRS, CDR2 YFSETQ. Trimming took 0 bases from V and 2 from J, leaving 8 bases between them. The CDR3 consists of 14 residues. CDR3: CASSLEEFNTEAFF. In DNA, the CDR3 is TGCGCCAGCAGCTTGGAGGAGTTTAACACTGAAGCTTTCTTT.

The table lists this clonotype with many counts. V usage is TRBV20-1 and J usage is TRBJ1-1; D call uncertain. Germline-derived CDR1 and CDR2 are DFQATT and SNEGSKA (reference sequence). CDR3 length: 13 amino acids. The V and J ends lost 2 bases and 1 base respectively, with 8 bases between them. The chain's CDR3 is CSARREPNTEAFF. The CDR3 DNA reads as TGCAGTGCTAGACGGGAGCCGAACACTGAAGCTTTCTTT.

The chain combines TRBV6-1 with TRBJ2-1, with TRBD1 identical over 7 bases. The trim removed 6 bases at V and 10 bases at J, leaving 9 bases unmatched. This CDR3 contains 13 residues. Germline CDR1 and CDR2: MNHNS and SASEGT. CDR3 region: CASRFTGVEEQFF. The CDR3 region has the DNA TGTGCCAGCAGGTTTACAGGGGTGGAGGAGCAGTTCTTC.

The V call is TRBV3-1, the J call TRBJ2-2, with 9 bases identical to TRBD1. Trimming removed 1 base from V and 4 bases from J; junction bases left unmatched: 13. CDR1 LGHDT and CDR2 YNNKEL come from the germline V gene (reference sequence). This CDR3 is 19 amino acids long. The CDR3 spells CASSQGSRGTGRLTGELFF. The CDR3 nucleotides read TGTGCCAGCAGCCAAGGCTCCAGGGGGACAGGGAGGCTCACCGGGGAGCTGTTTTTT.